This T cell receptor beta chain was retrieved from a study of blood T cells in healthy people across ages. The second PCR ran about 6 to 12 cycles with a sample-barcoded 5' primer and J-beta primers. One entry per CDR3 protein, called by TCRdb with MiXCR from the 5' RACE reads. The sample consists of roughly 680,000 distinct CDR3 sequences, around 49% of them appearing once. Regarding the study as a whole: Aged donors had fewer naive CD4+ cells and lower diversity than long-lived donors.

Comments on this clonotype: Its antigen is undetermined.

CDR3 length: 17 amino acids. Germline trimming cut 0 bases from V and 5 bases from J; bases unmatched to any gene: 7. The sequence came from a woman aged 55 to 70 in good health. The chain recombines TRBV6-7 with TRBJ2-3, with 11 bases matching TRBD2. TRBV6-7 is known as an ORF, though its function is uncertain. The sample consisted of blood. The CDR3: CASSYSISGRAEDTQYF. CDR3 in DNA: TGTGCCAGCAGTTACTCCATTAGCGGGAGGGCGGAAGATACGCAGTATTTT.